A selection of T cell receptor beta chains follows, all from one sample in a study of Ad26.COV2.S vaccination and SARS-CoV-2 variants. The protocol was immunoSEQ multiplex PCR, while the TCRdb copy is restricted to in-frame clones and leaves out a portion. The sample lists about 320,000 clones, over 80% occurring once. This material consisted of peripheral blood, taken in a trial of Ad26.COV2.S vaccine versus placebo. These receptors were taken from a person aged 18-65 years who received the Ad26.COV2.S COVID-19 vaccine or a placebo. Each CDR3 is given with its conserved first and last residue. D genes are given only for firm matches.

v_gene,d_gene,j_gene,CDR3aa
TRBV10-3,.,TRBJ2-1,CAISVLGSEGNEQFF
TRBV20-1,TRBD1,TRBJ2-7,CRTGNNEQYF
TRBV6-8,.,TRBJ1-3,CANPGGKSSGNTIYF
TRBV28,.,TRBJ2-3,CASGASDTDTQYF
TRBV9,TRBD1,TRBJ2-1,CASSVLGGGNEQFF
TRBV11-3,.,TRBJ2-2,CASSLRATINTGELFF
TRBV6-5,.,TRBJ1-1,CASTPSGFTEAFF
TRBV12-5,.,TRBJ2-7,CASGLPNRDEQYF
TRBV11-3,TRBD2,TRBJ2-5,CASSLGGSETQYF
TRBV6-5,.,TRBJ1-3,CASSSTGPSGNTIYF
TRBV18,TRBD1,TRBJ1-6,CASSPTLIDRVGAHNSPLHF
TRBV4-1,TRBD1,TRBJ2-2,CASSQDIGTGSTGELFF
TRBV12-3/TRBV12-4,.,TRBJ1-1,CASSPQNTEAFF
TRBV5-6,.,TRBJ2-5,CASSNGVQETQYF
TRBV7-2,.,TRBJ1-2,CASSLALATIRGYTF
TRBV7-2,.,TRBJ2-1,CASTRRGVSYNEQFF
TRBV14,.,TRBJ2-7,CASSPSLHTRTEQYF
TRBV24-1,.,TRBJ2-5,CATSDPRGGQETQYF
TRBV12-5,.,TRBJ2-3,CASGSMLQGPDTQYF
TRBV2,.,TRBJ1-1,CASRAGRNTEAFF
TRBV5-5,.,TRBJ2-1,CASSLGLAKGGYNEQFF
TRBV7-8,.,TRBJ2-1,CASTFAGMNEQFF
TRBV19,.,TRBJ1-2,CASSIQGTNYGYTF
TRBV15,TRBD1,TRBJ1-4,CATSLTGRNEKLFF
TRBV5-1,.,TRBJ2-1,CASSLFFGEFSYNEQFF
TRBV5-1,TRBD2,TRBJ2-5,CASSQLAGGTLLPQYF
TRBV21-1,.,TRBJ1-1,CASSKGAFF
TRBV27,.,TRBJ1-6,CASSFSSGTWNSPLHF
TRBV7-9,.,TRBJ2-7,CASSFYYEQYF
TRBV28,.,TRBJ1-3,CASTVSGTGNTIYF
TRBV7-2,TRBD1,TRBJ1-2,CASSYDRGTYGYTF
TRBV9,TRBD2,TRBJ2-3,CASSASGGTDTQYF
TRBV24-1,.,TRBJ2-2,CATQRTRTGELFF
TRBV19,.,TRBJ1-2,CASSLGSNYGYTF
TRBV6-5,.,TRBJ2-1,CASPERSGIYNEQFF
TRBV28,.,TRBJ2-2,CASSFVGELFF
TRBV9,TRBD1,TRBJ1-2,CASSVTHRGDLGYTF
TRBV2,.,TRBJ1-1,CASSEWLGAHGTEAFF
TRBV19,TRBD1,TRBJ2-7,CASSIPGQGVEQYF
TRBV5-6,.,TRBJ2-7,CASTNPGRLEQYF
TRBV6-5,.,TRBJ1-1,CASGSKTNTEAFF
TRBV19,TRBD1,TRBJ1-1,CASKVAGGMNTEAFF
TRBV4-1,.,TRBJ1-5,CASSPEPGQNQPQHF
TRBV21-1,.,TRBJ2-6,CASSSDRPDQSGANVLTF
TRBV10-2,.,TRBJ2-7,CASHPAGGDEQYF
TRBV6-5,.,TRBJ1-2,CASSILNYGYTF
TRBV7-9,.,TRBJ1-2,CASSLVGGYGYTF
TRBV18,.,TRBJ1-1,CASSEYRDTEAFF
TRBV7-9,TRBD2,TRBJ2-2,CASSSRLAGTPGELFF
TRBV19,.,TRBJ2-1,CASSRGQYHDEQFF
TRBV5-1,.,TRBJ2-1,CASSLFADYSYNEQFF